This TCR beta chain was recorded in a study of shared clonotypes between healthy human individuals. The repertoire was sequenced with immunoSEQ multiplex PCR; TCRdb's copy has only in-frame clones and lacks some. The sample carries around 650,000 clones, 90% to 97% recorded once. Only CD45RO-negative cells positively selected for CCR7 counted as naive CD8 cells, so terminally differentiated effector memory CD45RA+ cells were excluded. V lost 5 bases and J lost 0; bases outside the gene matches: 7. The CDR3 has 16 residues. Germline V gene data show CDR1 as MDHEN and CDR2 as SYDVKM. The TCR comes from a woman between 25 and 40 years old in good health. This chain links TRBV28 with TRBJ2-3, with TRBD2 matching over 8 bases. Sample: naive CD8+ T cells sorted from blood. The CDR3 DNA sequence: TGTGCCAGCAGTCCTATGAGCGGGAGTAGCACAGATACGCAGTATTTT. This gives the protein CASSPMSGSSTDTQYF.